Below are 28 T cell receptor beta chains sequenced from a single sample in a study of blood T cell repertoires in COVID-19. Libraries were prepared by immunoSEQ multiplex PCR; TCRdb keeps only in-frame clonotypes and omits some of them. Of 150,000 to 200,000 clones detected, approximately 77% appear once; the ten largest clones hold over 9.5%. Sample: peripheral blood. The receptors come from a woman over 75 with active or convalescent COVID-19.

The gene calls are TRBV2 and TRBJ1-1; D is unclear. Germline CDR1 SNHLY, CDR2 FYNNEI. V lost 8 bases and J lost 0, with 13 bases in between. The CDR3 runs to 14 residues. CDR3 residues: CASEVDVVNTEAFF. As DNA, the CDR3 is TGTGCCAGCGAAGTAGATGTAGTGAACACTGAAGCTTTCTTT.

The chain carries TRBV14 and TRBJ1-1; no firm D call. Germline lookup yields CDR1 SGHDN and CDR2 FVKESK. Trimming removed 4 bases from V and 11 bases from J, with 17 bases in between. This CDR3 contains 13 residues. CDR3 region: CASSRDYGSSAFF. The CDR3 coding sequence is TGTGCCAGCAGCCGTGATTACGGGTCTTCGGCTTTCTTT. The whole variable domain, remainder taken from reference TRBV14 and TRBJ1-1, is EAGVTQFPSHSVIEKGQTVTLRCDPISGHDNLYWYRRVMGKEIKFLLHFVKESKQDESGMPNNRFLAERTGGTYSTLKVQPAELEDSGVYFCASSRDYGSSAFFGQGTRLTVV.

The rearrangement joins TRBV5-1 to TRBJ2-6; D is unresolved. V lost 3 bases and J 3 bases, leaving 13 bases between the germline ends. This CDR3 has 16 amino acids. Germline lookup yields CDR1 SGHRS and CDR2 YFSETQ. The CDR3 region has the DNA TGCGCCAGCAGCTCCACCGTTACCAGTGGGGCCAACGTCCTGACTTTC. Translating gives CASSSTVTSGANVLTF.

The chain combines TRBV19 with TRBJ2-7; the D gene is possibly TRBD2 (7 bases). The CDR3 is made up of 17 amino acids. Germline CDR1 reads LNHDA; CDR2 reads SQIVND (reference sequence). V shed 5 bases and J shed 4 bases, with 24 bases lying between them. Written as DNA, the CDR3 is TGTGCCAGTAGTCCCGGAAGGGGGGGACGGGGAGCTTACGAGCAGTACTTC. Its translation: CASSPGRGGRGAYEQYF.

This clone was seen a single time. The chain has TRBV19 and TRBJ1-1; 7 positions agree with TRBD1. The CDR3 length is 13 residues. Germline assignment: CDR1 LNHDA and CDR2 SQIVND (reference sequence). V trimming: 5 bases; J trimming: 6 bases; junction bases outside the gene matches: 6. The CDR3 DNA is TGTGCCAGTAGTTTCCGGGACAGTCCTGAAGCTTTCTTT. Translating gives CASSFRDSPEAFF.

This clone was observed a few times. This chain joins TRBV5-1 and TRBJ2-7; 7 positions match TRBD1. Germline V gene lookup returns CDR1 SGHRS and CDR2 YFSETQ. V lost 4 bases, J lost 2 bases, and 6 bases stayed unmatched. The CDR3 contains 14 residues. CDR3 protein: CASSPKGQTYEQYF. In DNA, the CDR3 is TGCGCCAGCAGCCCTAAGGGACAGACCTACGAGCAGTACTTC.

The chain has TRBV27 and TRBJ2-2; D is ambiguous. The ends were cut back, 9 bases at V and 8 bases at J, with 13 bases in the middle. The CDR3 extends over 12 amino acids. Germline V CDR1 and CDR2: MNHEY, SMNVEV (reference sequence). CDR3 loop: CARHPNPGELFF. CDR3 nucleotides: TGTGCCAGACACCCGAACCCGGGGGAGCTGTTTTTT.

The chain has TRBV6-2 or TRBV6-3 and TRBJ2-3; 7 bases match TRBD2. Trimming removed 5 bases from V and 1 base from J; junction bases left unmatched: 9. Germline CDR1 MNHEY, CDR2 SVGEGT. This CDR3 comprises 16 residues. The DNA of the CDR3 is TGTGCCAGCAGTCCCCCCGGGACTATAGGCACAGATACGCAGTATTTT. Residues: CASSPPGTIGTDTQYF.

In this sample, this clone turned up once. This chain links TRBV12-3 or TRBV12-4 with TRBJ1-2; D remains unclear. The CDR3 contains 12 residues. V lost 1 base and J 13 bases, leaving 13 bases between the germline ends. The CDR3 protein is CASSLVLHPPTF. DNA for the CDR3: TGTGCCAGCAGTTTAGTTTTACACCCTCCCACCTTC.

Remarks on this clone: Compared with germline, one end of the junction differs, possibly owing to a read error. This sequence joins TRBV5-1 and TRBJ1-1, with 8 bases identical to TRBD1. CDR1 is SGHRS, CDR2 YFSETQ, per germline. This CDR3 is 14 amino acids long. CDR3 coding DNA: TGCGCCAGCAGCTTGGGACAGGGGAACCCTGAAGCTTTCTTT. Its protein product is CASSLGQGNPEAFF.

The rearrangement links TRBV23-1 to TRBJ2-7, with 9 bases matching TRBD1. TRBV23-1 is identified as an open reading frame with a role that is uncertain. With 2 bases clipped from V and 5 bases from J, the junction kept 7 bases outside the gene matches. The length of the CDR3 is 15 residues. In nucleotides, the CDR3 is TGCGCCAGCAGTCAAACGAAACAGGGGGCAGACGAGCAGTACTTC. Amino acids: CASSQTKQGADEQYF.

This chain uses TRBV9 with TRBJ2-2, with 8 positions matching TRBD1. Germline lookup yields CDR1 SGDLS and CDR2 YYNGEE. The V and J ends lost 2 bases and 1 base, in that order; junction bases with no gene match: 1. The CDR3 runs to 15 residues. CDR3 sequence (DNA): TGTGCCAGCAGCGTTACAGGGGGGAACACCGGGGAGCTGTTTTTT. As protein: CASSVTGGNTGELFF.

The J gene is TRBJ2-1, the V gene TRBV28; 13 bases are shared with TRBD2. This CDR3 region has 19 residues. V lost 4 bases, J lost 0 bases, and 9 bases stayed unmatched. CDR1 is MDHEN and CDR2 is SYDVKM in the germline V gene. Here the CDR3 reads CASSYTSGRASSSYNEQFF. The CDR3, as DNA: TGTGCCAGCAGTTACACTAGCGGGAGGGCTTCTAGCTCCTACAATGAGCAGTTCTTC.

V is TRBV10-3 and J is TRBJ1-4; 10 bases match TRBD1. The CDR3 has 14 residues. Per the germline V gene, CDR1 is ENHRY and CDR2 is SYGVKD. With 5 bases clipped from V and 7 bases from J, the junction kept 4 bases outside the gene matches. The DNA of the CDR3 is TGTGCCATCAGTCCCGGGACAGGGGCTGAAAAACTGTTTTTT. This gives the protein CAISPGTGAEKLFF.

This clone was detected once. V is TRBV5-1 and J is TRBJ1-1; tentative D call: TRBD1 (6 bases). Trimming took off 4 bases at V and 3 bases at J, with 13 bases between the two ends. Germline assignment: CDR1 SGHRS and CDR2 YFSETQ. The CDR3 loop spans 14 amino acids. CDR3 residues: CASSNNRVDTEAFF. CDR3 nucleotide sequence: TGCGCCAGCAGCAACAACAGGGTGGACACTGAAGCTTTCTTT.

The rearrangement links TRBV5-1 to TRBJ2-7, with a tentative D call TRBD1 (6 bases). The CDR3 is 12 amino acids. CDR1 is SGHRS and CDR2 is YFSETQ in the germline V gene. V lost 4 bases and J 5 bases, leaving 10 bases between the germline ends. CDR3 DNA: TGCGCCAGCAGCCCTCCAGGGGACGAGCAGTACTTC. This gives the protein CASSPPGDEQYF. Using reference TRBV5-1 and TRBJ2-7 for the parts outside the CDR3, the full variable domain is KAGVTQTPRYLIKTRGQQVTLSCSPISGHRSVSWYQQTPGQGLQFLFEYFSETQRNKGNFPGRFSGRQFSNSRSEMNVSTLELGDSALYLCASSPPGDEQYFGPGTRLTVT.

The V gene is TRBV11-3, the J gene TRBJ2-2, with D possibly being TRBD1 (5 bases). Trimming pared 2 bases from V and 3 bases from J, leaving 10 bases between. The CDR3 is made up of 15 amino acids. Germline lookup yields CDR1 SGHNT and CDR2 YENEEA. As DNA, the CDR3 is TGTGCCAGCAGCTTAATGGGGCAGGACACCGGGGAGCTGTTTTTT. Protein: CASSLMGQDTGELFF. Filled out from reference TRBV11-3 and TRBJ2-2, the complete variable domain reads EAGVVQSPRYKIIEKKQPVAFWCNPISGHNTLYWYLQNLGQGPELLIRYENEEAVDDSQLPKDRFSAERLKGVDSTLKIQPAELGDSAVYLCASSLMGQDTGELFFGEGSRLTVL.

The V gene is TRBV5-1, the J gene TRBJ2-2; 8 bases fit TRBD2. With 7 bases clipped from V and 0 bases from J, the junction kept 5 bases outside the gene matches. Germline loops: CDR1 SGHRS, CDR2 YFSETQ. This CDR3 comprises 15 residues. The CDR3 coding sequence is TGCGCCAGCTTTTTAGCGGGGCCGAACACCGGGGAGCTGTTTTTT. Amino acid sequence: CASFLAGPNTGELFF.

The chain carries TRBV6-2 or TRBV6-3 and TRBJ1-1; TRBD1 might be the D (6 bases). Germline V lookup: CDR1 MNHEY, CDR2 SVGEGT. The ends were cut back, 6 bases at V and 1 base at J, with 15 bases in the middle. CDR3 length: 15 amino acids. CDR3 residues: CASSPQGRKNTEAFF. In DNA form, the CDR3 reads TGTGCCAGCAGCCCCCAGGGGCGTAAGAACACTGAAGCTTTCTTT.

The chain combines TRBV6-2 or TRBV6-3 with TRBJ2-2; 11 bases are shared with TRBD2. This CDR3 is built from 19 residues. V dropped 6 bases and J dropped 7; count of bases not matched to a gene: 19. The germline CDR1 and CDR2 sequences are MNHEY and SVGEGT. The CDR3, as DNA: TGTGCCAGCAGCTCGCTTACTGTAGCGGGAGGGATATCCGGCGGGGAGCTGTTTTTT. It codes for CASSSLTVAGGISGGELFF.

The gene calls are TRBV6-5 and TRBJ1-5; 8 positions match TRBD1. V shed 6 bases and J 6 bases; nucleotides not matched to a gene: 4. Per germline, CDR1 MNHEY and CDR2 SVGAGI. This CDR3 is 13 amino acids long. The CDR3 sequence: CASSRGRFQPQHF. CDR3 coding DNA: TGTGCCAGCAGCAGGGGGCGATTTCAGCCCCAGCATTTT.

The CDR3 is CASSVRPNSVGYTF. DNA of the CDR3: TGTGCCAGCAGTGTCAGGCCTAACTCGGTAGGCTACACCTTC. The chain combines TRBV27 with TRBJ1-2, with D hard to call. CDR1 is MNHEY and CDR2 is SMNVEV in the germline V gene (reference sequence). Trimming stripped 5 bases from V and 8 bases from J, with 18 bases between. The CDR3 spans 14 residues.

The chain carries TRBV7-3 and TRBJ2-1; 7 nucleotides agree with TRBD1. Germline loops: CDR1 SGHTA, CDR2 FQGTGA. CDR3 length: 16 residues. V lost 4 bases, J lost 8 bases, and 14 bases stayed unmatched. In DNA form, the CDR3 reads TGTGCCAGCAGCTCGACCCCGGGACAGCCAGGGGATGAGCAGTTCTTC. Translating it yields CASSSTPGQPGDEQFF.

The chain links TRBV15 to TRBJ1-1; 8 positions match TRBD1. Germline CDR1 LNHNV, CDR2 YYDKDF (reference sequence). The CDR3 totals 16 residues. J gave up 0 bases and V 4 bases, and 7 bases lay outside the gene matches. The CDR3: CATSMGGQALNTEAFF. The DNA of the CDR3 is TGTGCCACCAGCATGGGGGGACAGGCTTTGAACACTGAAGCTTTCTTT.

Details on this clone: Mismatch with germline at one junction end may stem from a read error. J is TRBJ1-2 and V is TRBV2; D is uncertain. Germline V gives CDR1 SNHLY, CDR2 FYNNEI. This CDR3 spans 14 amino acids. As DNA, the CDR3 is TGTGCCAGCAGCGAAGGGTGGAGGCCCTATGGCTACACCTTC. This codes for CASSEGWRPYGYTF. Combining the CDR3 with reference TRBV2 and TRBJ1-2 gives the whole variable domain EPEVTQTPSHQVTQMGQEVILRCVPISNHLYFYWYRQILGQKVEFLVSFYNNEISEKSEIFDDQFSVERPDGSNFTLKIRSTKLEDSAMYFCASSEGWRPYGYTFGSGTRLTVV.

The V and J genes are TRBV14 and TRBJ1-5; TRBD1 is a possible D gene (6 bases). The V gene's germline CDR1 is SGHDN and CDR2 FVKESK. The CDR3 is 14 residues long. V shed 1 base and J shed 2 bases, with 6 bases lying between them. CDR3 coding DNA: TGTGCCAGCAGCCAAGCAGGGGGCAATCAGCCCCAGCATTTT. It is translated as CASSQAGGNQPQHF.

The CDR3 DNA is TGTGCCAGCTCTGCAACTAATGAAAAACTGTTTTTT. Its translation: CASSATNEKLFF. The chain joins TRBV6-5 to TRBJ1-4; D not resolved. This CDR3 region has 12 residues. V lost 8 bases and J lost 0, with 4 bases in between. The germline CDR1 and CDR2 sequences are MNHEY and SVGAGI.

The chain is built from TRBV18 and TRBJ2-5; TRBD2 matches 10 bases. There are 18 residues in the CDR3. Trimming removed 3 bases from V and 1 base from J; junction bases left unmatched: 11. The germline gives CDR1 KGHSH, CDR2 LQKENI. CDR3 in DNA: TGTGCCAGCTCACCTCAACAACGGAGCGGGGGGGTCCAAGAGACCCAGTACTTC. It yields the protein CASSPQQRSGGVQETQYF.